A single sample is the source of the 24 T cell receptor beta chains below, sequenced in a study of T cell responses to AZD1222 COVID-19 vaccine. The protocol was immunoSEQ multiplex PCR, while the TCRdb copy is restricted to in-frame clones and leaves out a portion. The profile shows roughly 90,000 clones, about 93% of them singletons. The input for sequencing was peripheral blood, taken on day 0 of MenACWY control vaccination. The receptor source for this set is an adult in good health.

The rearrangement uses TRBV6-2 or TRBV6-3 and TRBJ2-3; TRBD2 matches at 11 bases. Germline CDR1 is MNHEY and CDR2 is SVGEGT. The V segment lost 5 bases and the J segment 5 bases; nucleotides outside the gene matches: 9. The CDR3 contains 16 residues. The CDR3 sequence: CASSAFSGRALDTQYF. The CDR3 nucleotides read TGTGCCAGCAGTGCCTTTAGCGGGAGGGCCCTAGATACGCAGTATTTT.

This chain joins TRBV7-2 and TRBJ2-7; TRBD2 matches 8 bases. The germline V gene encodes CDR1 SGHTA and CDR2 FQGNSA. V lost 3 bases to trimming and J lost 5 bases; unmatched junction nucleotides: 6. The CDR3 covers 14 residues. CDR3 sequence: CASSFAGGGDEQYF. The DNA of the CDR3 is TGTGCCAGCAGCTTTGCGGGAGGTGGCGACGAGCAGTACTTC.

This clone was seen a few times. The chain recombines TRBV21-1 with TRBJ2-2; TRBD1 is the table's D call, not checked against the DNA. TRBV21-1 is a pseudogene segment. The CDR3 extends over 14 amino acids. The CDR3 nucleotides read TGTGGCCACCCGAGGGACAGGGCGGCCGGGGAGCTGTTTTTT. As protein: CGHPRDRAAGELFF.

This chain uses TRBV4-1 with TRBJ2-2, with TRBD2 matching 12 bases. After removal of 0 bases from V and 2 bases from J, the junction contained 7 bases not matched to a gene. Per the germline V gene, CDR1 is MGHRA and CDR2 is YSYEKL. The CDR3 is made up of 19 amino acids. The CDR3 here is CASSQDPLLAGGNTGELFF. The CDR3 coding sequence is TGCGCCAGCAGCCAAGACCCCCTACTAGCGGGAGGCAACACCGGGGAGCTGTTTTTT.

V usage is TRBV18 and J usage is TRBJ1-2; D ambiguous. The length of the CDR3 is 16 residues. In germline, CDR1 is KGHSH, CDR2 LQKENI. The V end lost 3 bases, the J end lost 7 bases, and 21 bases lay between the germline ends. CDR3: CASSPEGQSLVGGYTF. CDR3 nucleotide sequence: TGTGCCAGCTCACCGGAAGGGCAGTCTCTCGTGGGTGGCTACACCTTC.

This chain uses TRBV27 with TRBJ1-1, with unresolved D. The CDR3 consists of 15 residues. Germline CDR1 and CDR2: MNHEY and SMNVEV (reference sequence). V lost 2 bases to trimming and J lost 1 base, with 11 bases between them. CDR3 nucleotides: TGTGCCAGCAGTTTAGAGCGGGGAGGGAACACTGAAGCTTTCTTT. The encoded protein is CASSLERGGNTEAFF.

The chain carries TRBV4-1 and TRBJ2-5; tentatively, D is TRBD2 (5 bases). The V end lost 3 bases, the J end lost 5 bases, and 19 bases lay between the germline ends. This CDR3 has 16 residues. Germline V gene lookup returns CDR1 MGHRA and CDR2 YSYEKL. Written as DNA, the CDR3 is TGCGCCAGCAGCCAGGCTGACGGACTTTGGAGGGAGACCCAGTACTTC. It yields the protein CASSQADGLWRETQYF.

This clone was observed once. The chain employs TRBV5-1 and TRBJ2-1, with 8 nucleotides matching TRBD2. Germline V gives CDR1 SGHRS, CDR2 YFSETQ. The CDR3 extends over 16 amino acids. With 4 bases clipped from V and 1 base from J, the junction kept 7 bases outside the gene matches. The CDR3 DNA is TGCGCCAGCAGCCGAGCCGGGACTAGATCCTACAATGAGCAGTTCTTC. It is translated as CASSRAGTRSYNEQFF.

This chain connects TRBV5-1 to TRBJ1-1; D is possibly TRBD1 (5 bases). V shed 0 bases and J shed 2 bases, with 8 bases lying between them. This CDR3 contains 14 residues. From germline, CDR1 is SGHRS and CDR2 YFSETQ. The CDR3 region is CASSLGTTNTEAFF. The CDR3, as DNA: TGCGCCAGCAGCTTGGGGACAACCAACACTGAAGCTTTCTTT. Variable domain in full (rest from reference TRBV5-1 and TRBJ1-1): KAGVTQTPRYLIKTRGQQVTLSCSPISGHRSVSWYQQTPGQGLQFLFEYFSETQRNKGNFPGRFSGRQFSNSRSEMNVSTLELGDSALYLCASSLGTTNTEAFFGQGTRLTVV.

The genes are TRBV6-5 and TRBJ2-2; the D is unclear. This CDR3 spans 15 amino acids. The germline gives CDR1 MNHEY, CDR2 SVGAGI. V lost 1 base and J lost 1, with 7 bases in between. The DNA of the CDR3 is TGTGCCAGCAGTTACTTAGGATTGAACACCGGGGAGCTGTTTTTT. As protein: CASSYLGLNTGELFF.

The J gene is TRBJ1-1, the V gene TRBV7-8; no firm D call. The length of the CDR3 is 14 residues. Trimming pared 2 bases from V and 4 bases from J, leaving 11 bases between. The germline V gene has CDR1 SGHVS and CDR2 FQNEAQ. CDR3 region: CASSLTETPTEAFF. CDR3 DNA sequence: TGTGCCAGCAGCTTAACAGAGACTCCCACTGAAGCTTTCTTT.

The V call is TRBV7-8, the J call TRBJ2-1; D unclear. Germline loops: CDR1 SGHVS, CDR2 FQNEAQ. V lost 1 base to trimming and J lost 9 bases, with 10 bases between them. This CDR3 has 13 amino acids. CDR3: CASSLVEETEQFF. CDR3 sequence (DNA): TGTGCCAGCAGCTTAGTCGAAGAAACTGAGCAGTTCTTC.

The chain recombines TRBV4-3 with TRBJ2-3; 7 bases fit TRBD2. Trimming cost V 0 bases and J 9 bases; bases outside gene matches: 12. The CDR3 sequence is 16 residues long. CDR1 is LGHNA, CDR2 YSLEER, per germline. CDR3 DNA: TGCGCCAGCAGCCAAGAGGCGGCGGGAGCTCGTCGGACGCAGTATTTT. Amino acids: CASSQEAAGARRTQYF.

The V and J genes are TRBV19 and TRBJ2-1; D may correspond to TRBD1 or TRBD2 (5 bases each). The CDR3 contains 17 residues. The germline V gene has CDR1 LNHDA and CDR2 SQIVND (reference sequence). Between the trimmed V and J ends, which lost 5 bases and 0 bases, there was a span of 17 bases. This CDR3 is CASSGVRGGSSYNEQFF. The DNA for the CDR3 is TGTGCCAGTAGTGGCGTTCGGGGCGGAAGCTCCTACAATGAGCAGTTCTTC.

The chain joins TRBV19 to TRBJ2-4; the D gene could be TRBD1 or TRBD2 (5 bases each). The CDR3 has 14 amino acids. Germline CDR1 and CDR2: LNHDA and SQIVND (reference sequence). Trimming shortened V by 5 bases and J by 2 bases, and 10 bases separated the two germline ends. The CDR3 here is CASSGTRPKNIQYF. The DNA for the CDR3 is TGTGCCAGTAGTGGGACCCGGCCCAAAAACATTCAGTACTTC.

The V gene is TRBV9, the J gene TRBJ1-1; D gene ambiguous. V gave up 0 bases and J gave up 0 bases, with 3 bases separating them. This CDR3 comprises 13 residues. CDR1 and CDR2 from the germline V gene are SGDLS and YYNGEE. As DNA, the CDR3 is TGTGCCAGCAGCGTAGCGATGAACACTGAAGCTTTCTTT. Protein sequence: CASSVAMNTEAFF.

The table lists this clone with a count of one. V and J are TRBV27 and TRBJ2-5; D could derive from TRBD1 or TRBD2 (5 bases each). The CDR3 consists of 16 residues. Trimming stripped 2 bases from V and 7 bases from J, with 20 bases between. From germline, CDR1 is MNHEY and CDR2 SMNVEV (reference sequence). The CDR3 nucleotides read TGTGCCAGCAGTTTAACCCCGGGGCTTGGCGCGTCGACCCAGTACTTC. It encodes CASSLTPGLGASTQYF.

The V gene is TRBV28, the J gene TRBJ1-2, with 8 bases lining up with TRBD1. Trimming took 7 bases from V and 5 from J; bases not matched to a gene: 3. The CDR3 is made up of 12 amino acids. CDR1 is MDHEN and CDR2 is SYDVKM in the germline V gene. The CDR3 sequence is CASTGQDYGYTF. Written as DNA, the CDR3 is TGTGCCAGCACGGGACAGGATTATGGCTACACCTTC.

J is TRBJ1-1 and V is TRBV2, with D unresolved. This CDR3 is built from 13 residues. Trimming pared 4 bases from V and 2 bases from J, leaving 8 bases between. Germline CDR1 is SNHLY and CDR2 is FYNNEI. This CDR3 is CASSVDGNTEAFF. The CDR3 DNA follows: TGTGCCAGCAGTGTTGACGGCAACACTGAAGCTTTCTTT.

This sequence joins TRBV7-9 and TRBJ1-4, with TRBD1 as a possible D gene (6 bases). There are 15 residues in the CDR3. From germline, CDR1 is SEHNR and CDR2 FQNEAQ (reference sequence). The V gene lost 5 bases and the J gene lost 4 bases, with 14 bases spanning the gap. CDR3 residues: CASSPPRGDNEKLFF. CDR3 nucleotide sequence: TGTGCCAGCAGCCCGCCTAGGGGGGATAATGAAAAACTGTTTTTT.

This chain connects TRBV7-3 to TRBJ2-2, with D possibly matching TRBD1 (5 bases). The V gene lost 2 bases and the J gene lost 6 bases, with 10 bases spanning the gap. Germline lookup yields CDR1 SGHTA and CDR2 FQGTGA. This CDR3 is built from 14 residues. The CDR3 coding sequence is TGTGCCAGCAGCTTATTCCAAGGGGCCGGGGAGCTGTTTTTT. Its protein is CASSLFQGAGELFF.

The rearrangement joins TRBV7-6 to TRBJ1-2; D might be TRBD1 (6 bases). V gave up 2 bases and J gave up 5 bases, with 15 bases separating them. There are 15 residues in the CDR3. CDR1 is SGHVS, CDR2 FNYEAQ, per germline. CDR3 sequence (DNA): TGTGCCAGCAGCTTATCCGGAGGGGGTGGATATGGCTACACCTTC. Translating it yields CASSLSGGGGYGYTF.

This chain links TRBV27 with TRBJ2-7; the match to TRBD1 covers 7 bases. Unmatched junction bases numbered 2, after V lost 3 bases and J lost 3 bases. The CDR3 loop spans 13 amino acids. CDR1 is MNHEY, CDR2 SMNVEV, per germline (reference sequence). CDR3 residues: CASSFGTVYEQYF. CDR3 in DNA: TGTGCCAGCAGTTTTGGGACAGTCTACGAGCAGTACTTC.

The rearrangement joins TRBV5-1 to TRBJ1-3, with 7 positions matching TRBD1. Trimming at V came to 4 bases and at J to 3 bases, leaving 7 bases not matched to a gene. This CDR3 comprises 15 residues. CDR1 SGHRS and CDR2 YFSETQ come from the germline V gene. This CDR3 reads CASSQQGMGGNTIYF. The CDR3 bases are TGCGCCAGCAGCCAACAGGGGATGGGTGGAAACACCATATATTTT.